What follows are 31 T cell receptor beta chains derived from one specimen sequenced in a study of T-cell memory formation after mild COVID-19. Each CDR3 protein gets one entry after TCRdb re-called the 5' RACE reads with MiXCR. The sample consists of about 340,000 distinct CDR3 sequences, more than 15% of them appearing once. Sequencing was performed on PBMCs or a T cell subset sorted from them (not recorded which). Receptors were obtained from a young man who had mild COVID-19 (a few samples of this study predate the infection). Cell type and time point are not known.

This CDR3 reads CASSQGDSGWPQHF. CDR3 coding DNA: TGCGCCAGCAGCCAAGGGGACAGCGGGTGGCCCCAGCATTTT. The V gene is TRBV4-1, the J gene TRBJ1-5; 7 bases are shared with TRBD1. V trimming: 1 base; J trimming: 9 bases; junction bases outside the gene matches: 6. The CDR3 is 14 amino acids. CDR1 is MGHRA, CDR2 YSYEKL, per germline.

The chain has TRBV20-1 and TRBJ1-2, with 8 bases that match TRBD1. This CDR3 contains 12 residues. After removal of 4 bases from V and 6 bases from J, the junction contained 4 bases not matched to a gene. Germline CDR1 DFQATT, CDR2 SNEGSKA (reference sequence). CDR3 DNA: TGCAGTGCTACCGACAGGGGCCATGGCTACACCTTC. This codes for CSATDRGHGYTF.

This chain connects TRBV7-9 to TRBJ1-1; a possible D gene is TRBD1 (5 bases). With 1 base removed from V and 4 bases from J, the gap between germline ends came to 13 bases. The CDR3 is made up of 15 amino acids. CDR1 is SEHNR, CDR2 FQNEAQ, per germline (reference sequence). As DNA, the CDR3 is TGTGCCAGCAGCTTAGGAGGTTGGGGGAGCACTGAAGCTTTCTTT. Amino acids: CASSLGGWGSTEAFF.

This clonotype appeared a few times. The rearrangement uses TRBV5-1 and TRBJ2-2; no clear D gene. CDR1 and CDR2 from the germline V gene are SGHRS and YFSETQ. This CDR3 contains 12 residues. The V end was cut by 5 bases, the J end by 5 bases, with 7 bases between. CDR3 region: CASSILTGELFF. The CDR3 nucleotides are TGCGCCAGCAGTATCCTGACCGGGGAGCTGTTTTTT. Drawing the rest from reference TRBV5-1 and TRBJ2-2, the complete variable domain is KAGVTQTPRYLIKTRGQQVTLSCSPISGHRSVSWYQQTPGQGLQFLFEYFSETQRNKGNFPGRFSGRQFSNSRSEMNVSTLELGDSALYLCASSILTGELFFGEGSRLTVL.

The chain joins TRBV6-5 to TRBJ2-1; perhaps TRBD2 as D (7 bases). Trimming left V 2 bases short and J 7 bases short, with 15 bases between. The CDR3 sequence is 15 residues long. Per germline, CDR1 MNHEY and CDR2 SVGAGI. CDR3 sequence reads: CASSYRGAGDNEQFF. As DNA, the CDR3 is TGTGCCAGCAGTTACAGGGGGGCGGGAGATAATGAGCAGTTCTTC.

This clonotype occurred many times. CDR3 nucleotide sequence: TGTGCCAGCTCACCACCGTCCAGCTCTGAAGCTTTCTTT. Amino acid sequence: CASSPPSSSEAFF. The chain employs TRBV18 and TRBJ1-1, with unresolved D. CDR3 length equals 13 residues. Deletions cut 0 bases from V and 6 bases from J, with 8 bases between. CDR1 and CDR2 (germline): KGHSH, LQKENI.

This sequence joins TRBV19 and TRBJ1-1; D uncertain. Per germline, CDR1 LNHDA and CDR2 SQIVND (reference sequence). The CDR3 loop spans 14 amino acids. V was trimmed by 10 bases and J by 4 bases, leaving 19 bases between them. CDR3 coding DNA: TGTGCCACCCGGCGAGGAGGGCTCGGCACTGAAGCTTTCTTT. It specifies CATRRGGLGTEAFF.

CDR3 region: CASSLTGRGYTF. CDR3 bases: TGTGCCAGCAGTTTAACAGGGAGGGGCTACACCTTC. The J gene is TRBJ1-2, the V gene TRBV28; perhaps TRBD1 as D (6 bases). The ends were cut back, 2 bases at V and 8 bases at J, with 9 bases in the middle. From germline, CDR1 is MDHEN and CDR2 SYDVKM. The CDR3 is 12 amino acids.

The chain recombines TRBV21-1 with TRBJ1-3; the table's D call, TRBD1, has no DNA check behind it. TRBV21-1 is labeled a pseudogene. This CDR3 has 13 residues. This CDR3 is CASSKLRDDTIYF. In DNA form, the CDR3 reads TGTGCCAGCAGCAAGTTACGGGACGACACCATATATTTT.

The rearrangement joins TRBV4-1 to TRBJ1-2, with 11 nucleotides matching TRBD1. Germline CDR1 is MGHRA and CDR2 is YSYEKL. Germline trimming cut 5 bases from V and 1 base from J; bases unmatched to any gene: 6. CDR3 length: 16 residues. The CDR3 sequence is CASSDGQGAFNYGYTF. In DNA, the CDR3 is TGCGCCAGCAGCGACGGACAGGGGGCTTTTAACTATGGCTACACCTTC.

This clonotype was picked up a small number of times. The junction shows a germline mismatch at one end, possibly a read error. The chain carries TRBV15 and TRBJ2-4; 9 nucleotides match TRBD2. Germline V gives CDR1 LNHNV, CDR2 YYDKDF (reference sequence). The CDR3 runs 14 residues. CDR3 sequence reads: CATSGGSGGPPQDF. As DNA, the CDR3 is TGTGCCACCAGCGGAGGTAGCGGGGGCCCGCCCCAGGACTTC.

The V call is TRBV6-6, the J call TRBJ2-7; D is possibly TRBD1 or TRBD2 (6 bases each). This CDR3 spans 17 amino acids. V was trimmed by 2 bases and J by 3 bases, leaving 20 bases between them. Per germline, CDR1 MNHNY and CDR2 SVGAGI (reference sequence). The CDR3 nucleotides read TGTGCCAGCAGTTACGGGCGGTTTGGGGGGCGACACTACGAGCAGTACTTC. Translated, it gives CASSYGRFGGRHYEQYF.

This clonotype was detected only a few times. V is TRBV10-3 and J is TRBJ2-2, with D uncertain. The CDR3 has 14 amino acids. With 4 bases removed from V and 1 base from J, the gap between germline ends came to 7 bases. CDR1 is ENHRY and CDR2 is SYGVKD in the germline V gene. CDR3 coding DNA: TGTGCCATCAGTGGCCCTAGGAACACCGGGGAGCTGTTTTTT. Protein sequence: CAISGPRNTGELFF.

The CDR3 sequence is CASSYPTSGLAAVETQYF. The DNA for the CDR3 is TGTGCCAGCAGTTACCCCACCTCGGGACTAGCGGCAGTAGAGACCCAGTACTTC. This chain uses TRBV6-2 or TRBV6-3 with TRBJ2-5, with 11 nucleotides matching TRBD2. Looked up from germline, CDR1 is MNHEY and CDR2 is SVGEGT. This CDR3 comprises 18 residues. V lost 2 bases, J lost 4 bases, and 12 bases stayed unmatched.

This rearrangement joins TRBV7-2 to TRBJ2-5, with 8 bases fitting TRBD1. Germline lookup yields CDR1 SGHTA and CDR2 FQGNSA. The CDR3 is made up of 14 amino acids. The V and J ends lost 4 bases and 5 bases, in that order; junction bases with no gene match: 6. CDR3 sequence reads: CASSYQGAGETQYF. CDR3 DNA sequence: TGTGCCAGCAGCTACCAGGGGGCGGGTGAGACCCAGTACTTC.

This clonotype was counted ten times or more. The CDR3 here is CASSFSRDNQPQHF. The CDR3 region has the DNA TGTGCCAGCAGCTTCTCCAGGGACAATCAGCCCCAGCATTTT. The J gene is TRBJ1-5, the V gene TRBV7-9; D might be TRBD1 (5 bases). The CDR3 length is 14 residues. With 3 bases removed from V and 3 bases from J, the gap between germline ends came to 9 bases. In germline, CDR1 is SEHNR, CDR2 FQNEAQ (reference sequence).

This clonotype was found once. The chain has TRBV4-3 and TRBJ1-5; D unresolved. The CDR3 is 15 residues long. The germline gives CDR1 LGHNA, CDR2 YSLEER. V shed 0 bases and J shed 4 bases, with 10 bases lying between them. CDR3 residues: CASSQDRRRNQPQHF. CDR3 sequence (DNA): TGCGCCAGCAGCCAAGACAGGAGGCGTAATCAGCCCCAGCATTTT.

The rearrangement uses TRBV4-3 and TRBJ2-7; TRBD2 is a possible D gene (5 bases). The V and J ends lost 4 bases and 2 bases respectively, with 12 bases between them. Germline V gene lookup returns CDR1 LGHNA and CDR2 YSLEER. The CDR3 contains 14 residues. The CDR3 loop reads CASSPGRGTYEQYF. In DNA form, the CDR3 reads TGCGCCAGCAGCCCCGGACGGGGAACCTACGAGCAGTACTTC.

This clonotype was seen ten or more times. The V call is TRBV7-6, the J call TRBJ1-6; 11 bases are a match to TRBD1. Germline CDR1 reads SGHVS; CDR2 reads FNYEAQ. The CDR3 is 15 residues long. V shed 1 base, J shed 9 bases, and the junction held 2 bases outside the gene matches. The CDR3 region has the DNA TGTGCCAGCAGCTTAGGAGGGACAGGGGGTTCACCCCTCCACTTT. It yields the protein CASSLGGTGGSPLHF. The whole variable domain, remainder taken from reference TRBV7-6 and TRBJ1-6, is GAGVSQSPRYKVTKRGQDVALRCDPISGHVSLYWYRQALGQGPEFLTYFNYEAQQDKSGLPNDRFSAERPEGSISTLTIQRTEQRDSAMYRCASSLGGTGGSPLHFGNGTRLTVT.

The table lists this clonotype with many counts. The chain has TRBV7-8 and TRBJ2-1; the match to TRBD2 covers 14 bases. The germline CDR1 and CDR2 sequences are SGHVS and FQNEAQ. Trimming removed 5 bases from V and 10 bases from J; junction bases left unmatched: 4. This CDR3 comprises 14 residues. The CDR3 is CASSRGTSGGEQFF. The DNA for the CDR3 is TGTGCCAGCAGCCGCGGGACTAGCGGGGGAGAGCAGTTCTTC.

CDR3 sequence reads: CASSLGGRFRATNEKLFF. Written as DNA, the CDR3 is TGTGCCAGCAGCTTAGGTGGCCGTTTCAGGGCAACTAATGAAAAACTGTTTTTT. V gene TRBV7-2 combines with J gene TRBJ1-4, with D maybe TRBD1 (5 bases). Germline CDR1 reads SGHTA; CDR2 reads FQGNSA. CDR3 size: 18 residues. The V end lost 1 base, the J end lost 0 bases, and 15 bases lay between the germline ends.

This clonotype was counted ten times or more. The rearrangement uses TRBV5-1 and TRBJ2-1; D is undetermined. Germline CDR1 is SGHRS and CDR2 is YFSETQ. The ends were cut back, 0 bases at V and 9 bases at J, with 7 bases in the middle. The CDR3 contains 12 residues. The CDR3 DNA reads as TGCGCCAGCAGCTTGGTGGGTTTTGAGCAGTTCTTC. It translates to CASSLVGFEQFF.

The V gene is TRBV20-1, the J gene TRBJ2-7; D ambiguous. Trimming cost V 4 bases and J 2 bases, with 15 bases left between them. CDR1 DFQATT and CDR2 SNEGSKA come from the germline V gene (reference sequence). CDR3 size: 14 residues. The CDR3 coding sequence is TGCAGTGCTACTAGGGTCGAACTTCCCTACGAGCAGTACTTC. Translation: CSATRVELPYEQYF.

The table lists this clonotype with a few counts. V and J are TRBV15 and TRBJ1-3; D unresolved. Germline V gives CDR1 LNHNV, CDR2 YYDKDF (reference sequence). The ends were cut back, 3 bases at V and 3 bases at J, with 9 bases in the middle. The CDR3 contains 14 residues. This chain's CDR3 is CATSSVQVGNTIYF. DNA of the CDR3: TGTGCCACCAGCAGCGTGCAGGTTGGAAACACCATATATTTT.

This clonotype was counted a few times. The CDR3 DNA reads TGTGCCAGCATCCGGACAGGTTTTGGGACTGAAGCTTTCTTT. Protein product: CASIRTGFGTEAFF. The J gene is TRBJ1-1, the V gene TRBV21-1; the tabulated D call, TRBD1, remains unverified against the DNA. TRBV21-1 is termed a pseudogene. The CDR3 spans 14 residues.

The rearrangement joins TRBV6-5 to TRBJ2-5, with D tentatively TRBD1 (6 bases). Germline assignment: CDR1 MNHEY and CDR2 SVGAGI. This CDR3 is 14 amino acids long. The germline V and J ends were trimmed by 2 bases and 1 base, with 8 bases remaining between them. CDR3 sequence (DNA): TGTGCCAGCAGTTACGGGACATTCCAAGAGACCCAGTACTTC. Amino acids: CASSYGTFQETQYF.

The chain has TRBV5-1 and TRBJ2-3; D gene ambiguous. This CDR3 has 15 residues. Deletions cut 4 bases from V and 4 bases from J, with 16 bases between. Germline V gives CDR1 SGHRS, CDR2 YFSETQ. The CDR3 region has the DNA TGCGCCAGCAGCCTACTACCCGGTCGGGCAGATACGCAGTATTTT. Translation: CASSLLPGRADTQYF.

This clonotype was seen many times. The V gene is TRBV5-8, the J gene TRBJ2-1; the match to TRBD2 covers 8 bases. The germline gives CDR1 SGHTS, CDR2 YDEGEE. The CDR3 is 15 amino acids. Unmatched junction bases numbered 1, after V lost 2 bases and J lost 0 bases. CDR3 in amino acids: CASSLSGGSYNEQFF. Here the CDR3 DNA reads TGTGCCAGCAGCTTAAGCGGGGGCTCCTACAATGAGCAGTTCTTC.

This clonotype was found a few times. The gene calls are TRBV6-5 and TRBJ2-3; either TRBD1 or TRBD2 may fit D (5 bases each). This CDR3 comprises 15 residues. Germline-derived CDR1 and CDR2 are MNHEY and SVGAGI. V shed 2 bases and J shed 13 bases, with 22 bases lying between them. CDR3 sequence reads: CASSYSGDVVGQEYF. Here the CDR3 DNA reads TGTGCCAGCAGTTACAGTGGGGACGTCGTGGGGCAGGAGTATTTT.

This clonotype was counted many times. The chain uses TRBV5-6 and TRBJ1-4; D might be TRBD1 (6 bases). CDR1 and CDR2 (germline): SGHDT, YYEEEE. This CDR3 is built from 16 residues. V shed 4 bases and J shed 10 bases, with 23 bases lying between them. The CDR3 region is CASSGQGQPNSGKLFF. The CDR3, as DNA: TGTGCCAGCAGCGGCCAGGGACAACCAAATAGCGGAAAACTGTTTTTT.

This clonotype was counted many times. The V call is TRBV9, the J call TRBJ2-1, with no clear D. Trimming removed 0 bases at V and 5 bases at J, with 9 bases between. CDR3 length: 14 residues. Germline CDR1 and CDR2: SGDLS and YYNGEE. The CDR3 DNA sequence: TGTGCCAGCAGCGTAGCTGGATGGGACAATGAGCAGTTCTTC. Its translation is CASSVAGWDNEQFF.